The 22 T cell receptor beta chains presented below share a single source sample, sequenced in a study of cytomegalovirus exposure and HLA in healthy donors. PCR used 60 Vbeta primers and 13 Jbeta primers. Profiled with immunoSEQ multiplex PCR; TCRdb holds only in-frame clones, not every one. Of about 180,000 clones listed, roughly 77% were seen once; the top ten hold less than 2.5%. Sequenced input: PBMCs. These receptors were collected from a woman between 25 and 40 years old in good health and CMV-seropositive.

Only a few counts were recorded for this clone. This chain links TRBV5-8 with TRBJ1-2, with D maybe TRBD1 (6 bases). The CDR3 length is 14 residues. Trimming left V 5 bases short and J 0 bases short, with 11 bases between. Per the germline V gene, CDR1 is SGHTS and CDR2 is YDEGEE. The CDR3 nucleotides read TGTGCCAGCAGGCGAGGGGGTACTAACTATGGCTACACCTTC. This gives the protein CASRRGGTNYGYTF.

The chain couples TRBV25-1 to TRBJ2-7; unclear D gene. CDR1 is MGHDK and CDR2 is SYGVNS in the germline V gene. V lost 6 bases to trimming and J lost 2 bases, with 11 bases between them. The CDR3 is 13 amino acids. The CDR3 sequence: CASSPERAYEQYF. DNA of the CDR3: TGTGCCAGCAGCCCCGAACGGGCCTACGAGCAGTACTTC.

The chain joins TRBV30 to TRBJ2-2; D call uncertain. The CDR3 length is 16 residues. Germline V lookup: CDR1 GTSNPN, CDR2 SVGIG (reference sequence). V dropped 5 bases and J dropped 0 bases, with 16 bases sitting between them. This CDR3 is CAWGPSMFANTGELFF. CDR3 nucleotide sequence: TGTGCCTGGGGCCCCTCCATGTTCGCGAACACCGGGGAGCTGTTTTTT.

The rearrangement joins TRBV9 to TRBJ2-1; TRBD1 agrees at 7 bases. Germline V gives CDR1 SGDLS, CDR2 YYNGEE. J was trimmed by 9 bases and V by 4 bases; bases with no gene match: 13. The CDR3 spans 15 residues. The CDR3 nucleotides are TGTGCCAGCAGCCCCAGGACAGGCCCAGTTAGTGAGCAGTTCTTC. It codes for CASSPRTGPVSEQFF.

The V call is TRBV6-4, the J call TRBJ2-7, with D perhaps matching TRBD2 (5 bases). Germline CDR1 is MRHNA and CDR2 is SNTAGT. The CDR3 has 18 amino acids. V lost 6 bases, J lost 1 base, and 25 bases lay in between. The CDR3 sequence is CASRHQPQHGNPSYEQYF. The CDR3 nucleotides are TGTGCCAGCAGACACCAGCCTCAACACGGGAACCCTTCCTACGAGCAGTACTTC.

For this clone: This sample also contains other DNA sequences that code for the same CDR3. CDR3 residues: CASSLTSYNEQFF. The CDR3 DNA reads TGTGCCAGCAGCTTAACCAGTTACAATGAGCAGTTCTTC. The V gene is TRBV7-2, the J gene TRBJ2-1; D is uncertain. Germline assignment: CDR1 SGHTA and CDR2 FQGNSA. The CDR3 sequence is 13 residues long. V gave up 2 bases and J gave up 4 bases, with 6 bases separating them.

This chain connects TRBV2 to TRBJ2-7; D unresolved. V lost 7 bases and J lost 6, with 7 bases in between. The length of the CDR3 is 10 residues. The V gene's germline CDR1 is SNHLY and CDR2 FYNNEI. In nucleotides, the CDR3 is TGTGCCAGCATCCCCCGCGAGCAGTACTTC. Translation gives CASIPREQYF.

The table lists this clone with a few counts. The V and J genes are TRBV14 and TRBJ2-2, with 9 bases aligning to TRBD2. Germline V gene lookup returns CDR1 SGHDN and CDR2 FVKESK. CDR3 size: 15 residues. Trimming removed 1 base from V and 5 bases from J; junction bases left unmatched: 2. The CDR3 sequence: CASSQALAGTGELFF. CDR3 coding DNA: TGTGCCAGCAGCCAAGCACTAGCGGGTACCGGGGAGCTGTTTTTT.

This rearrangement joins TRBV19 to TRBJ1-2; D remains unclear. The length of the CDR3 is 13 residues. Trimming removed 5 bases at V and 6 bases at J, with 13 bases between. The germline V gene has CDR1 LNHDA and CDR2 SQIVND (reference sequence). CDR3 in DNA: TGTGCCAGTAGTGCCGGCGGTGTAGATGGCTACACCTTC. The encoded protein is CASSAGGVDGYTF.

The chain combines TRBV10-3 with TRBJ2-3; possible D gene TRBD2, 5 bases. Trimming shortened V by 5 bases and J by 7 bases, and 25 bases separated the two germline ends. Germline V lookup: CDR1 ENHRY, CDR2 SYGVKD. CDR3 length: 17 residues. Written as DNA, the CDR3 is TGTGCCATCAGTAGGCCGTCGGCGACTCCTAGAGGGAATACGCAGTATTTT. It is translated as CAISRPSATPRGNTQYF.

The V and J genes are TRBV5-1 and TRBJ2-5; 8 nucleotides agree with TRBD2. V lost 0 bases, J lost 5 bases, and 3 bases stayed unmatched. CDR1 and CDR2 from the germline V gene are SGHRS and YFSETQ. The CDR3 sequence is 14 residues long. CDR3 DNA: TGCGCCAGCAGCTTGGAAGGCGGGGGGGAGACCCAGTACTTC. As protein: CASSLEGGGETQYF.

This chain links TRBV9 with TRBJ2-5; 11 bases fit TRBD2. This CDR3 is built from 15 residues. CDR1 is SGDLS, CDR2 YYNGEE, per germline. The trim removed 2 bases at V and 4 bases at J, leaving 4 bases unmatched. CDR3 DNA: TGTGCCAGCAGCGTTAGCGGGGGGGCCGGAGAGACCCAGTACTTC. It translates to CASSVSGGAGETQYF.

This clone was found many times. The rearrangement joins TRBV6-1 to TRBJ2-5; D call uncertain. The CDR3 runs to 15 residues. The V gene's germline CDR1 is MNHNS and CDR2 SASEGT. Deletions cut 1 base from V and 5 bases from J, with 14 bases between. The CDR3 sequence is CASSEGAHIRETQYF. CDR3 sequence (DNA): TGTGCCAGCAGTGAAGGGGCCCACATCAGGGAGACCCAGTACTTC.

This clone came up a few times. The genes are TRBV18 and TRBJ2-1; D gene ambiguous. This CDR3 has 13 residues. Germline V gene sequence: CDR1 KGHSH, CDR2 LQKENI. V dropped 2 bases and J dropped 5 bases, with 7 bases sitting between them. The CDR3 DNA is TGTGCCAGCTCACCATGGGCAGACAATGAGCAGTTCTTC. Translation gives CASSPWADNEQFF.

V is TRBV7-7 and J is TRBJ2-2; 8 nucleotides match TRBD1. The germline CDR1 and CDR2 sequences are SSHAT and FNYEAQ (reference sequence). CDR3 length: 17 amino acids. Germline trimming cut 5 bases from V and 0 bases from J; bases unmatched to any gene: 8. The CDR3 loop reads CASSPGTGLANTGELFF. The CDR3 DNA reads TGTGCCAGCAGCCCCGGGACAGGCTTAGCGAACACCGGGGAGCTGTTTTTT.

In DNA, the CDR3 is TGTGCCATCAATTGGGACAGGGGCGATGAGCAGTTCTTC. Residues: CAINWDRGDEQFF. The chain has TRBV10-3 and TRBJ2-1; 10 positions agree with TRBD1. The CDR3 runs to 13 residues. CDR1 and CDR2 (germline): ENHRY, SYGVKD. The ends lost 7 bases at V and 8 bases at J; junction bases unmatched: 5.

This clone has just a few counts. The chain has TRBV7-2 and TRBJ2-3; possible D gene TRBD2, 5 bases. The CDR3 has 15 amino acids. Germline V gene data show CDR1 as SGHTA and CDR2 as FQGNSA. Trimming cost V 0 bases and J 2 bases, with 9 bases left between them. CDR3 sequence: CASSLAVAHTDTQYF. DNA for the CDR3: TGTGCCAGCAGCTTAGCGGTAGCGCACACAGATACGCAGTATTTT. The full variable domain, in which reference TRBV7-2 and TRBJ2-3 provide the parts outside the CDR3, is GAGVSQSPSNKVTEKGKDVELRCDPISGHTALYWYRQSLGQGLEFLIYFQGNSAPDKSGLPSDRFSAERTGGSVSTLTIQRTQQEDSAVYLCASSLAVAHTDTQYFGPGTRLTVL.

This rearrangement joins TRBV9 to TRBJ1-1, with 9 bases lining up with TRBD1. V lost 3 bases, J lost 2 bases, and 5 bases stayed unmatched. CDR3 length: 15 amino acids. Germline CDR1 reads SGDLS; CDR2 reads YYNGEE. The DNA of the CDR3 is TGTGCCAGCAGCGGGCCGACAGGGGGTAACACTGAAGCTTTCTTT. Translating gives CASSGPTGGNTEAFF.

Note on this clone: The sample has other DNA sequences that encode this CDR3 too. The rearrangement uses TRBV7-7 and TRBJ2-2; a weak D match, TRBD1 (5 bases). Germline V gene data show CDR1 as SSHAT and CDR2 as FNYEAQ (reference sequence). The ends were cut back, 1 base at V and 0 bases at J, with 9 bases in the middle. CDR3 length: 16 residues. The CDR3 spells CASSLDPGTNTGELFF. The CDR3 DNA reads TGTGCCAGCAGCTTAGATCCAGGGACGAACACCGGGGAGCTGTTTTTT.

In DNA form, the CDR3 reads TGTGCCAGCAGCGCTCCGGGACAGGGGGTCTCCGAGCAGTACTTC. Protein product: CASSAPGQGVSEQYF. The V gene is TRBV27, the J gene TRBJ2-7, with 11 bases fitting TRBD1. The V segment lost 6 bases and the J segment 6 bases; nucleotides outside the gene matches: 10. This CDR3 comprises 15 residues. The germline V gene has CDR1 MNHEY and CDR2 SMNVEV (reference sequence).

This clone was seen just once. The chain has TRBV7-2 and TRBJ2-1; 9 bases align to TRBD2. There are 15 residues in the CDR3. Looked up from germline, CDR1 is SGHTA and CDR2 is FQGNSA. Trimming at V came to 2 bases and at J to 9 bases, leaving 8 bases not matched to a gene. The CDR3 sequence: CASSLILGTSIEQFF. DNA for the CDR3: TGTGCCAGCAGCTTAATACTCGGGACTAGCATTGAGCAGTTCTTC.

Concerning this clone: In the same sample, other DNA sequences code for this CDR3. The chain has TRBV2 and TRBJ2-5; 11 nucleotides agree with TRBD2. Germline CDR1 reads SNHLY; CDR2 reads FYNNEI. V lost 6 bases to trimming and J lost 5 bases; unmatched junction nucleotides: 8. The CDR3 runs 15 residues. CDR3 nucleotides: TGTGCCAGCAGGGTAGCGGGGGGGCCGGGGGAGACCCAGTACTTC. It yields the protein CASRVAGGPGETQYF. Based on the CDR3 plus reference TRBV2 and TRBJ2-5, the full variable domain is EPEVTQTPSHQVTQMGQEVILRCVPISNHLYFYWYRQILGQKVEFLVSFYNNEISEKSEIFDDQFSVERPDGSNFTLKIRSTKLEDSAMYFCASRVAGGPGETQYFGPGTRLLVL.